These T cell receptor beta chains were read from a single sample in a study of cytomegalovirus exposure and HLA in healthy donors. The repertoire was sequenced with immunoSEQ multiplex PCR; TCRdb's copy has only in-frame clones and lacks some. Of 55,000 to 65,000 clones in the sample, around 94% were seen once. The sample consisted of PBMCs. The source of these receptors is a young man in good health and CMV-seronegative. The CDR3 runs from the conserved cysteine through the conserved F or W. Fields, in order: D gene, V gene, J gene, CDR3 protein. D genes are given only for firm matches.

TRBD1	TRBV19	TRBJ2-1	CAADQGQGYNEQFF
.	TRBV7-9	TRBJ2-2	CASSLLAENTGELFF
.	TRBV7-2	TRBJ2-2	CASSLFSGELFF
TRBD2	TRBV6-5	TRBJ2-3	CASSYSKRGGTDTQYF
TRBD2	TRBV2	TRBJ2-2	CASRAPGLAGRFSGGELFF
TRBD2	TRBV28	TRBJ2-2	CASRGAGGPGELFF